Below are 5 T cell receptor beta chains sequenced from a single sample in a study of technical replicates of blood from four donors. The protocol was immunoSEQ multiplex PCR, while the TCRdb copy is restricted to in-frame clones and leaves out a portion. The sample lists tens of thousands of clones, roughly 90% seen once, with 0.35% to 0.45% in the top ten. The sample comprised T cells isolated from PBMCs. These receptors were taken from a human donor in good health.

J is TRBJ2-7 and V is TRBV7-9; 9 bases align to TRBD1. This CDR3 is built from 15 residues. The germline V gene encodes CDR1 SEHNR and CDR2 FQNEAQ (reference sequence). J was trimmed by 2 bases and V by 1 base; bases with no gene match: 3. For the CDR3, the DNA is TGTGCCAGCAGCTTAGGGACAGGGGCGGCCTACGAGCAGTACTTC. Its protein product is CASSLGTGAAYEQYF.

The CDR3 sequence: CASSRSGRATDTQYF. The CDR3 nucleotides read TGTGCCAGCAGCCGTAGCGGGAGGGCCACAGATACGCAGTATTTT. The chain joins TRBV7-3 to TRBJ2-3; 11 bases line up with TRBD2. Per the germline V gene, CDR1 is SGHTA and CDR2 is FQGTGA. V dropped 5 bases and J dropped 2; count of bases not matched to a gene: 3. This CDR3 region has 15 residues. Together with reference TRBV7-3 and TRBJ2-3, the CDR3 gives the full variable domain: GAGVSQTPSNKVTEKGKYVELRCDPISGHTALYWYRQSLGQGPEFLIYFQGTGAADDSGLPNDRFFAVRPEGSVSTLKIQRTERGDSAVYLCASSRSGRATDTQYFGPGTRLTVL.

This chain joins TRBV5-1 and TRBJ2-4; D remains unclear. Trimming took off 5 bases at V and 1 base at J, with 10 bases between the two ends. In germline, CDR1 is SGHRS, CDR2 YFSETQ. This CDR3 is built from 14 residues. Here the CDR3 DNA reads TGCGCCAGCAGAAAGCACTGGGCCAAAAACATTCAGTACTTC. It specifies CASRKHWAKNIQYF.

The V call is TRBV4-1, the J call TRBJ1-1; maybe TRBD1 (5 bases). Trimming removed 6 bases at V and 0 bases at J, with 11 bases between. The germline CDR1 and CDR2 sequences are MGHRA and YSYEKL. The CDR3 runs to 14 residues. CDR3 DNA: TGCGCCAGCAGACAGGCGCTGCTGAACACTGAAGCTTTCTTT. Its protein is CASRQALLNTEAFF.

The chain uses TRBV28 and TRBJ1-4; a possible D gene is TRBD1 (5 bases). The CDR3 covers 14 residues. Looked up from germline, CDR1 is MDHEN and CDR2 is SYDVKM. V lost 6 bases and J lost 8, with 16 bases in between. The CDR3 loop is CASSPGGRGEKLFF. CDR3 in DNA: TGTGCCAGCAGCCCCGGGGGGAGGGGCGAAAAACTGTTTTTT.